These T cell receptor beta chains were read from a single sample in a study of T-cell reconstitution after alpha-beta-depleted transplantation in children. MiXCR, run by TCRdb on the PCR reads, gives a single entry per CDR3 protein. The profile shows roughly 300,000 distinct CDR3 sequences, approximately 10% of them singletons. Sequencing was performed on PBMCs from the stem cell graft donor, taken from the stem cell graft. The receptors stem from a human donor who donated a stem cell graft to a child with acute lymphoblastic leukemia. Both conserved end residues are part of each CDR3. Each record gives: clone size, J gene, D gene, V gene, CDR3 protein, CDR3 DNA. D genes are given only for firm matches. Not every row has a clone size; where given, it reads once, few, many or a size class.

clone size: -
J gene: TRBJ2-3
D gene: TRBD2
V gene: TRBV7-3
CDR3 protein: CASVLAGVGTDTQYF
CDR3 DNA: TGTGCCAGCGTACTGGCGGGGGTTGGGACAGATACGCAGTATTTT

clone size: many
J gene: TRBJ2-1
D gene: TRBD1
V gene: TRBV7-2
CDR3 protein: CASSLGQAWAEQFF
CDR3 DNA: TGTGCCAGCAGCTTGGGACAGGCCTGGGCTGAGCAGTTCTTC

clone size: few
J gene: TRBJ1-6
D gene: TRBD1
V gene: TRBV27
CDR3 protein: CASSLRAGGSSYNSPLHF
CDR3 DNA: TGTGCCAGCAGTTTAAGAGCAGGGGGGAGCTCCTATAATTCACCCCTCCACTTT

clone size: few
J gene: TRBJ1-4
D gene: -
V gene: TRBV5-1
CDR3 protein: CASSPGLTNEKLFF
CDR3 DNA: TGCGCCAGCAGCCCAGGGTTGACTAATGAAAAACTGTTTTTT

clone size: few
J gene: TRBJ2-7
D gene: -
V gene: TRBV27
CDR3 protein: CASSMVGGRGYEQYF
CDR3 DNA: TGTGCCAGCAGTATGGTTGGGGGGCGCGGATACGAGCAGTACTTC

clone size: -
J gene: TRBJ2-1
D gene: -
V gene: TRBV27
CDR3 protein: CASSFLPGNEQFF
CDR3 DNA: TGTGCCAGCAGTTTTCTCCCCGGCAATGAGCAGTTCTTC

clone size: many
J gene: TRBJ2-1
D gene: -
V gene: TRBV9
CDR3 protein: CASSAIGGDPNEQFF
CDR3 DNA: TGTGCCAGCAGCGCTATCGGGGGAGACCCCAATGAGCAGTTCTTC

clone size: -
J gene: TRBJ2-5
D gene: -
V gene: TRBV20-1
CDR3 protein: CSAPTPVRGETQYF
CDR3 DNA: TGCAGTGCTCCAACGCCAGTGCGGGGAGAGACCCAGTACTTC

clone size: -
J gene: TRBJ2-1
D gene: TRBD2
V gene: TRBV10-3
CDR3 protein: CAISEGPTSGRANDNEQFF
CDR3 DNA: TGTGCCATCAGTGAGGGACCCACTAGCGGGAGGGCCAACGACAATGAGCAGTTCTTC

clone size: -
J gene: TRBJ1-4
D gene: TRBD1
V gene: TRBV4-1
CDR3 protein: CASSRKTGDEKLFF
CDR3 DNA: TGCGCCAGCAGCCGGAAGACAGGGGATGAAAAACTGTTTTTT

clone size: few
J gene: TRBJ2-1
D gene: -
V gene: TRBV2
CDR3 protein: CASTNPGESYNEQFF
CDR3 DNA: TGTGCCAGCACCAACCCGGGGGAAAGTTACAATGAGCAGTTCTTC

clone size: -
J gene: TRBJ2-7
D gene: -
V gene: TRBV4-3
CDR3 protein: CASSQEARVYEQYF
CDR3 DNA: TGCGCCAGCAGCCAAGAGGCCAGGGTCTACGAGCAGTACTTC

clone size: few
J gene: TRBJ1-1
D gene: -
V gene: TRBV6-5
CDR3 protein: CASSYSRVGTEAFF
CDR3 DNA: TGTGCCAGCAGTTACTCCCGGGTCGGGACTGAAGCTTTCTTT

clone size: many
J gene: TRBJ1-5
D gene: -
V gene: TRBV15
CDR3 protein: CATSRANQPQHF
CDR3 DNA: TGTGCCACCAGCAGAGCCAATCAGCCCCAGCATTTT

clone size: few
J gene: TRBJ2-7
D gene: TRBD2
V gene: TRBV7-9
CDR3 protein: CASSGDRRGEVYEQYF
CDR3 DNA: TGTGCCAGCAGCGGAGACCGACGGGGGGAAGTCTACGAGCAGTACTTC

clone size: many
J gene: TRBJ1-1
D gene: -
V gene: TRBV7-2
CDR3 protein: CASSLDREKREAFF
CDR3 DNA: TGTGCCAGCAGCTTAGACAGGGAAAAAAGAGAAGCTTTCTTT

clone size: -
J gene: TRBJ2-5
D gene: TRBD1
V gene: TRBV5-1
CDR3 protein: CASSLDGTDRQETQYF
CDR3 DNA: TGCGCCAGCAGCCTGGACGGGACAGATAGACAAGAGACCCAGTACTTC

clone size: -
J gene: TRBJ1-6
D gene: -
V gene: TRBV20-1
CDR3 protein: CSAGPWGSPLHF
CDR3 DNA: TGCAGTGCAGGGCCGTGGGGGTCACCCCTCCACTTT

clone size: -
J gene: TRBJ1-2
D gene: -
V gene: TRBV30
CDR3 protein: CAWGTGISYTF
CDR3 DNA: TGTGCCTGGGGGACCGGTATTAGCTACACCTTC

clone size: -
J gene: TRBJ1-1
D gene: TRBD1
V gene: TRBV7-2
CDR3 protein: CASSPRQGWPEAFF
CDR3 DNA: TGTGCCAGCAGCCCGCGACAGGGGTGGCCTGAAGCTTTCTTT

clone size: many
J gene: TRBJ2-4
D gene: -
V gene: TRBV28
CDR3 protein: CASSPGAKNIQYF
CDR3 DNA: TGTGCCAGCAGTCCTGGGGCCAAAAACATTCAGTACTTC

clone size: few
J gene: TRBJ1-4
D gene: -
V gene: TRBV7-9
CDR3 protein: CASSRRRGAEKLFF
CDR3 DNA: TGTGCCAGCAGCCGCAGACGGGGGGCGGAAAAACTGTTTTTT

clone size: many
J gene: TRBJ2-5
D gene: TRBD1
V gene: TRBV7-9
CDR3 protein: CASSLGGQGKETQYF
CDR3 DNA: TGTGCCAGCAGCTTAGGGGGACAGGGAAAAGAGACCCAGTACTTC

clone size: few
J gene: TRBJ2-7
D gene: -
V gene: TRBV29-1
CDR3 protein: CSVVSELSSYEQYF
CDR3 DNA: TGCAGCGTTGTTTCGGAACTGAGCTCCTACGAGCAGTACTTC

clone size: few
J gene: TRBJ2-1
D gene: TRBD2
V gene: TRBV6-5
CDR3 protein: CASSYGPGGPNEQFF
CDR3 DNA: TGTGCCAGCAGTTACGGGCCGGGAGGGCCGAATGAGCAGTTCTTC

clone size: -
J gene: TRBJ2-7
D gene: TRBD1
V gene: TRBV2
CDR3 protein: CASRQGAYEQYF
CDR3 DNA: TGTGCCAGCCGACAGGGAGCCTACGAGCAGTACTTC

clone size: -
J gene: TRBJ2-1
D gene: TRBD2
V gene: TRBV12-3/TRBV12-4
CDR3 protein: CASSLLAGRRNNEQFF
CDR3 DNA: TGTGCCAGCAGTTTGCTAGCGGGAAGACGGAACAATGAGCAGTTCTTC

clone size: few
J gene: TRBJ2-3
D gene: -
V gene: TRBV20-1
CDR3 protein: CSAKTPTDTQYF
CDR3 DNA: TGCAGTGCCAAGACACCCACAGATACGCAGTATTTT

clone size: many
J gene: TRBJ1-1
D gene: -
V gene: TRBV5-1
CDR3 protein: CASSATGYNTEAFF
CDR3 DNA: TGCGCCAGCAGCGCTACAGGGTATAATACTGAAGCTTTCTTT

clone size: many
J gene: TRBJ2-4
D gene: -
V gene: TRBV7-9
CDR3 protein: CASSLGSGSAKNIQYF
CDR3 DNA: TGTGCCAGCAGCTTAGGGTCGGGTTCAGCCAAAAACATTCAGTACTTC

clone size: many
J gene: TRBJ1-3
D gene: -
V gene: TRBV20-1
CDR3 protein: CSARAGHPPNTIYF
CDR3 DNA: TGCAGTGCTAGAGCGGGCCATCCCCCAAACACCATATATTTT

clone size: -
J gene: TRBJ2-1
D gene: -
V gene: TRBV7-9
CDR3 protein: CASSLVFAQPLDNEQFF
CDR3 DNA: TGTGCCAGCAGCTTAGTATTTGCGCAGCCCTTAGACAATGAGCAGTTCTTC

clone size: -
J gene: TRBJ2-1
D gene: TRBD2
V gene: TRBV6-2/TRBV6-3
CDR3 protein: CASSYILAGGNEQFF
CDR3 DNA: TGTGCCAGCAGTTACATACTAGCGGGAGGCAATGAGCAGTTCTTC

clone size: -
J gene: TRBJ2-5
D gene: -
V gene: TRBV10-3
CDR3 protein: CAIRDPSFGGPETQYF
CDR3 DNA: TGTGCCATCAGAGACCCAAGTTTTGGCGGGCCCGAGACCCAGTACTTC

clone size: -
J gene: TRBJ1-2
D gene: TRBD1
V gene: TRBV6-5
CDR3 protein: CASRTGEGGYTF
CDR3 DNA: TGTGCCAGCAGGACAGGGGAGGGTGGCTACACCTTC